This TCR beta chain was documented in a study of T-cell reconstitution after alpha-beta-depleted transplantation in children. Unique molecular identifiers featured in how the TCRbeta library was prepared. TCRdb called the PCR reads again in MiXCR, with one record for every CDR3 protein. The sample carries about 72,000 distinct CDR3 sequences, around 6.6% recorded once. Germline CDR1 reads SQVTM; CDR2 reads ANQGSEA. This CDR3 is built from 13 residues. Trimming took off 3 bases at V and 0 bases at J, with 7 bases between the two ends. This clonotype was picked up many times. The chain recombines TRBV29-1 with TRBJ2-3; D call uncertain. The clonotype was recovered from a human donor who donated a stem cell graft to a child with acute lymphoblastic leukemia. This material consisted of PBMCs from the stem cell graft donor, taken from the stem cell graft. As DNA, the CDR3 is TGCAGCGTTGACCCGGGCAGCACAGATACGCAGTATTTT. Amino acids: CSVDPGSTDTQYF.